A single sample gave rise to the 30 T cell receptor beta chains below, sequenced in a study of cytomegalovirus exposure and HLA in healthy donors. The PCR contained 60 Vbeta and 13 Jbeta primers. Data came from immunoSEQ multiplex PCR; TCRdb stores just in-frame clones and leaves some out. The sample yields tens of thousands of clones, roughly 83% seen once. The sequenced sample was PBMCs. The receptors originated from a woman between 40 and 55 years old in good health and CMV-seropositive.

The rearrangement links TRBV29-1 to TRBJ2-1, with D possibly TRBD2 on 6 matching bases. This CDR3 spans 13 amino acids. The germline gives CDR1 SQVTM, CDR2 ANQGSEA. V was clipped by 7 bases and J by 4 bases, with 14 bases between them. The CDR3 DNA follows: TGCAGCGCGGAGGGCCCCCGATACAATGAGCAGTTCTTC. It yields the protein CSAEGPRYNEQFF.

The chain links TRBV10-3 to TRBJ2-4; maybe TRBD2 (6 bases). Germline CDR1 ENHRY, CDR2 SYGVKD. Trimming removed 0 bases from V and 9 bases from J, with 15 bases in between. The CDR3 runs 15 residues. The CDR3 spells CAISESSRERGIQYF. As DNA, the CDR3 is TGTGCCATCAGTGAGTCGAGCCGGGAGAGAGGCATTCAGTACTTC.

V usage is TRBV18 and J usage is TRBJ1-4; 8 bases are shared with TRBD1. The length of the CDR3 is 17 residues. Germline CDR1 and CDR2: KGHSH and LQKENI. Trimming took 0 bases from V and 5 from J; bases not matched to a gene: 8. For the CDR3, the DNA is TGTGCCAGCTCACCACCGTCTGGGGGACAGGAGAATGAAAAACTGTTTTTT. Protein sequence: CASSPPSGGQENEKLFF.

The chain recombines TRBV6-5 with TRBJ2-6; 8 bases are shared with TRBD1. Per the germline V gene, CDR1 is MNHEY and CDR2 is SVGAGI. The junction had 9 bases not matched to a gene; V was cut back by 11 bases and J by 12 bases. CDR3 length: 12 amino acids. The CDR3 loop reads CASSDRDPVLTF. In DNA, the CDR3 is TGTGCCTCTTCGGACAGGGACCCCGTCCTGACTTTC.

This clone appeared a single time. This chain connects TRBV5-1 to TRBJ2-2, with a tentative D call TRBD1 (5 bases). Germline CDR1 SGHRS, CDR2 YFSETQ. The germline V and J ends were trimmed by 0 bases and 7 bases, with 13 bases remaining between them. The CDR3 runs 15 residues. CDR3 in DNA: TGCGCCAGCAGCTTGGACTCTAGGGGTGGCGGGGAGCTGTTTTTT. Translating it yields CASSLDSRGGGELFF.

The chain recombines TRBV2 with TRBJ2-7; TRBD2 matches at 9 bases. CDR1 is SNHLY, CDR2 FYNNEI, per germline. The junction had 7 bases not matched to a gene; V was cut back by 4 bases and J by 3 bases. The CDR3 covers 15 residues. This chain's CDR3 is CASSGLAGDVYEQYF. The CDR3 DNA is TGTGCCAGCAGTGGGTTAGCGGGAGATGTCTACGAGCAGTACTTC.

This rearrangement joins TRBV28 to TRBJ1-1; D is uncertain. CDR3 length: 11 amino acids. Trimming pared 7 bases from V and 1 base from J, leaving 4 bases between. The germline gives CDR1 MDHEN, CDR2 SYDVKM. The CDR3 region is CASTGNTEAFF. The CDR3 DNA sequence: TGTGCCAGCACAGGGAACACTGAAGCTTTCTTT.

The rearrangement joins TRBV4-1 to TRBJ2-3, with unresolved D. The V end lost 0 bases, the J end lost 5 bases, and 15 bases lay between the germline ends. CDR1 MGHRA and CDR2 YSYEKL come from the germline V gene. The CDR3 extends over 16 amino acids. The CDR3 DNA follows: TGCGCCAGCAGCCAAGATCACGGCCAGGTACGAGATACGCAGTATTTT. Amino acids: CASSQDHGQVRDTQYF.

This clone was seen more than once but under ten times. The V gene is TRBV18, the J gene TRBJ2-5; TRBD1 agrees at 8 bases. Losses at the gene ends were 4 bases for V and 2 bases for J; bases not matched to a gene: 6. The germline gives CDR1 KGHSH, CDR2 LQKENI. The CDR3 loop spans 15 amino acids. The CDR3 is CASSLRGQGQETQYF. DNA for the CDR3: TGTGCCAGCTCACTCAGGGGGCAGGGGCAAGAGACCCAGTACTTC.

This clone showed up just a few times. This rearrangement joins TRBV29-1 to TRBJ2-7; TRBD1 agrees at 10 bases. CDR3 length: 15 residues. J lost 5 bases, V lost 5 bases, and 12 bases had no gene match. Germline V gene lookup returns CDR1 SQVTM and CDR2 ANQGSEA. CDR3 residues: CSVHSPGQGKDEQYF. The CDR3 DNA sequence: TGCAGCGTTCATTCTCCGGGACAGGGGAAGGACGAGCAGTACTTC.

The chain links TRBV14 to TRBJ2-1, with D perhaps matching TRBD2 (6 bases). V was trimmed by 5 bases and J by 2 bases, leaving 19 bases between them. The germline gives CDR1 SGHDN, CDR2 FVKESK. The CDR3 is 17 residues long. CDR3 nucleotides: TGTGCCAGCAGCGATCTCGGGTCTGGCGGGGCCTACAATGAGCAGTTCTTC. This encodes CASSDLGSGGAYNEQFF.

On this clone itself: At one end, the junction sequence differs from germline, possibly due to a read error. This CDR3 reads CASSLKDSQNEKLFF. In nucleotides, the CDR3 is TGTGCTAGCAGCTTAAAGGACAGCCAAAATGAAAAACTGTTTTTT. This chain uses TRBV7-7 with TRBJ1-4, with D possibly TRBD1 on 6 matching bases. The CDR3 is 15 amino acids. Germline CDR1 and CDR2: SSHAT and FNYEAQ (reference sequence).

This clone appeared a few times. CDR3 residues: CASSPSRLAGKDPETQYF. The CDR3 DNA is TGTGCCAGCTCACCAAGTCGGCTAGCGGGGAAGGATCCAGAGACCCAGTACTTC. The gene calls are TRBV18 and TRBJ2-5; 9 positions agree with TRBD2. Germline values: CDR1 KGHSH, CDR2 LQKENI. This CDR3 is 18 amino acids long. Losses at the gene ends were 2 bases for V and 4 bases for J; bases not matched to a gene: 14.

This chain uses TRBV29-1 with TRBJ2-7; 8 nucleotides line up with TRBD1. This CDR3 has 14 residues. V gave up 4 bases and J gave up 4 bases; unmatched junction bases: 9. Looked up from germline, CDR1 is SQVTM and CDR2 is ANQGSEA. CDR3 coding DNA: TGCAGCGTTGCCCCTGAGGGACAGGCATACGAGCAGTACTTC. Amino acids: CSVAPEGQAYEQYF.

V is TRBV19 and J is TRBJ2-3; 7 bases fit TRBD2. Germline loops: CDR1 LNHDA, CDR2 SQIVND (reference sequence). Trimming took 6 bases from V and 5 from J; bases not matched to a gene: 8. The CDR3 length is 14 residues. CDR3 nucleotides: TGTGCCAGTAGATCCCGCGGGGGAGGAGATACGCAGTATTTT. This translates into CASRSRGGGDTQYF.

The chain recombines TRBV9 with TRBJ2-1; possible D gene TRBD2, 6 bases. The CDR3 runs 18 residues. V lost 0 bases and J lost 8, with 24 bases in between. Germline V CDR1 and CDR2: SGDLS, YYNGEE. CDR3 residues: CASSVVRPGDHTPYEQFF. The CDR3 DNA is TGTGCCAGCAGCGTAGTGAGGCCGGGGGATCACACTCCCTATGAGCAGTTCTTC.

This chain links TRBV18 with TRBJ2-1; D is perhaps TRBD1 (6 bases). The germline V gene has CDR1 KGHSH and CDR2 LQKENI. This CDR3 is built from 15 residues. V lost 3 bases and J 6 bases, leaving 15 bases between the germline ends. DNA of the CDR3: TGTGCCAGCTCACCGGCGAAACAGGGTACCAATGAGCAGTTCTTC. As protein: CASSPAKQGTNEQFF. Full variable domain (rest looked up from reference TRBV18 and TRBJ2-1): NAGVMQNPRHLVRRRGQEARLRCSPMKGHSHVYWYRQLPEEGLKFMVYLQKENIIDESGMPKERFSAEFPKEGPSILRIQQVVRGDSAAYFCASSPAKQGTNEQFFGPGTRLTVL.

This clone was observed a few times. The genes are TRBV5-6 and TRBJ1-1; 8 bases match TRBD1. This CDR3 is built from 14 residues. The germline V gene has CDR1 SGHDT and CDR2 YYEEEE. J was trimmed by 4 bases and V by 2 bases; bases with no gene match: 4. CDR3 residues: CASSFQGAVTEAFF. The CDR3 nucleotides read TGTGCCAGCAGCTTTCAGGGGGCGGTCACTGAAGCTTTCTTT.

The chain links TRBV2 to TRBJ1-1; D call uncertain. The V end was cut by 0 bases, the J end by 4 bases, with 9 bases between. Germline lookup yields CDR1 SNHLY and CDR2 FYNNEI. CDR3 length: 14 amino acids. The CDR3 bases are TGTGCCAGCAGTGAAGCGAGAGGGCTCACTGAAGCTTTCTTT. It translates to CASSEARGLTEAFF. The full variable domain, with the rest looked up from reference TRBV2 and TRBJ1-1, is EPEVTQTPSHQVTQMGQEVILRCVPISNHLYFYWYRQILGQKVEFLVSFYNNEISEKSEIFDDQFSVERPDGSNFTLKIRSTKLEDSAMYFCASSEARGLTEAFFGQGTRLTVV.

This sequence joins TRBV29-1 and TRBJ2-1; 9 bases line up with TRBD2. This CDR3 has 15 amino acids. The J segment lost 0 bases and the V segment lost 3 bases, leaving 3 bases of the junction unmatched. Per the germline V gene, CDR1 is SQVTM and CDR2 is ANQGSEA. The CDR3 DNA reads TGCAGCGTTGATAGCGGGAGAGGCTCCTACAATGAGCAGTTCTTC. This encodes CSVDSGRGSYNEQFF.

This chain links TRBV19 with TRBJ2-7, with D unclear. This CDR3 is built from 14 residues. Germline V gives CDR1 LNHDA, CDR2 SQIVND (reference sequence). V was pared by 8 bases and J by 2 bases, with 16 bases between. Here the CDR3 DNA reads TGTGCCAGTGCGAGCCTTCAATTTCCCTACGAGCAGTACTTC. It yields the protein CASASLQFPYEQYF. The full variable domain, rest sourced from reference TRBV19 and TRBJ2-7, is DGGITQSPKYLFRKEGQNVTLSCEQNLNHDAMYWYRQDPGQGLRLIYYSQIVNDFQKGDIAEGYSVSREKKESFPLTVTSAQKNPTAFYLCASASLQFPYEQYFGPGTRLTVT.

With regard to this clone: The sample contains more than one DNA sequence encoding this CDR3. The chain joins TRBV2 to TRBJ2-1, with D tentatively TRBD2 (6 bases). V lost 6 bases, J lost 8 bases, and 14 bases lay in between. CDR3 length: 13 residues. In germline, CDR1 is SNHLY, CDR2 FYNNEI. The DNA for the CDR3 is TGTGCCAGCAGCACCGAGCCGGGGGATGAGCAGTTCTTC. Residues: CASSTEPGDEQFF. Using reference TRBV2 and TRBJ2-1 for the parts outside the CDR3, the full variable domain is EPEVTQTPSHQVTQMGQEVILRCVPISNHLYFYWYRQILGQKVEFLVSFYNNEISEKSEIFDDQFSVERPDGSNFTLKIRSTKLEDSAMYFCASSTEPGDEQFFGPGTRLTVL.

The rearrangement links TRBV6-5 to TRBJ1-6; TRBD1 might be the D (6 bases). Looked up from germline, CDR1 is MNHEY and CDR2 is SVGAGI. With 9 bases removed from V and 8 bases from J, the gap between germline ends came to 11 bases. The CDR3 runs to 12 residues. CDR3 nucleotide sequence: TGTGCCAGTCATACAGGGTATTCACCCCTCCACTTT. Its protein is CASHTGYSPLHF.

This chain uses TRBV7-6 with TRBJ1-3; TRBD1 matches 8 bases. The CDR3 is made up of 16 amino acids. Trimming cost V 1 base and J 4 bases; bases outside gene matches: 6. Germline CDR1 is SGHVS and CDR2 is FNYEAQ. The CDR3 loop reads CASSLGLGQEGNTIYF. The CDR3 DNA reads TGTGCCAGCAGCTTAGGGTTGGGACAGGAAGGAAACACCATATATTTT.

This clone was recorded once. The rearrangement joins TRBV7-2 to TRBJ2-2; D perhaps matches TRBD1 (6 bases). V shed 3 bases and J shed 6 bases, with 11 bases lying between them. This CDR3 spans 14 amino acids. Germline-derived CDR1 and CDR2 are SGHTA and FQGNSA. CDR3 residues: CASSFRTAPGELFF. The CDR3 coding sequence is TGTGCCAGCAGCTTTAGGACAGCGCCCGGGGAGCTGTTTTTT.

This clone has just a few counts. The chain is built from TRBV7-2 and TRBJ1-1; 8 positions agree with TRBD1. Per the germline V gene, CDR1 is SGHTA and CDR2 is FQGNSA. V shed 3 bases, J shed 6 bases, and the junction held 3 bases outside the gene matches. This CDR3 has 13 amino acids. The CDR3 region is CASSFDRGAEAFF. CDR3 nucleotide sequence: TGTGCCAGCAGCTTCGACAGGGGAGCTGAAGCTTTCTTT.

A single count supports this clone. The chain employs TRBV29-1 and TRBJ2-1; 11 positions match TRBD1. Unmatched junction bases numbered 16, after V lost 5 bases and J lost 7 bases. This CDR3 is 17 amino acids long. Looked up from germline, CDR1 is SQVTM and CDR2 is ANQGSEA. CDR3 sequence: CSVLHGLWTGGENEQFF. The CDR3 DNA reads TGCAGCGTTCTGCACGGTTTATGGACAGGGGGCGAAAATGAGCAGTTCTTC.

The chain joins TRBV5-1 to TRBJ2-3, with 8 bases lining up with TRBD1. The germline V gene encodes CDR1 SGHRS and CDR2 YFSETQ. CDR3 size: 15 residues. The trim removed 0 bases at V and 3 bases at J, leaving 3 bases unmatched. CDR3 sequence (DNA): TGCGCCAGCAGCTTGGAGGACAGGGTTACAGATACGCAGTATTTT. It translates to CASSLEDRVTDTQYF. Variable domain in full (rest from reference TRBV5-1 and TRBJ2-3): KAGVTQTPRYLIKTRGQQVTLSCSPISGHRSVSWYQQTPGQGLQFLFEYFSETQRNKGNFPGRFSGRQFSNSRSEMNVSTLELGDSALYLCASSLEDRVTDTQYFGPGTRLTVL.

The rearrangement joins TRBV7-3 to TRBJ2-5; 9 bases map to TRBD1. The CDR3 sequence is 15 residues long. Germline CDR1 reads SGHTA; CDR2 reads FQGTGA. The J segment lost 5 bases and the V segment lost 4 bases, leaving 8 bases of the junction unmatched. Here the CDR3 DNA reads TGTGCCAGCAGCTCGACGGGACAGGGAGGGGAGACCCAGTACTTC. The encoded protein is CASSSTGQGGETQYF.

The chain uses TRBV14 and TRBJ2-3; a weak D match, TRBD1 (5 bases). The CDR3 runs to 15 residues. Germline CDR1 reads SGHDN; CDR2 reads FVKESK. Trimming pared 4 bases from V and 4 bases from J, leaving 15 bases between. CDR3 in DNA: TGTGCCAGCAGCCTCCAAAAGGGGCAGGCAGATACGCAGTATTTT. Residues: CASSLQKGQADTQYF. Variable domain in full (rest from reference TRBV14 and TRBJ2-3): EAGVTQFPSHSVIEKGQTVTLRCDPISGHDNLYWYRRVMGKEIKFLLHFVKESKQDESGMPNNRFLAERTGGTYSTLKVQPAELEDSGVYFCASSLQKGQADTQYFGPGTRLTVL.